The following is a TCR beta chain sequence with its context. The sample originates from a study of blood T cell repertoires in COVID-19. Study context: Samples taken during acute and convalescent COVID-19 were collected in the United States, Italy and Spain. Sample material is recorded as cDNA or gDNA derived from T cells, B-cell-depleted T cells, or PBMCs.

Authors' analysis steps: Scientists estimated how many nucleated cells there were by amplifying reference gene primers. Some clones are missing from TCRdb's copy, which holds only in-frame ones; the method was immunoSEQ multiplex PCR. For V, J and clone size, that table is used; D and trimming come from the DNA. This repertoire shows some 150,000 clones, 70% to 85% found once; its top ten account for roughly 29%. This CDR3 has 14 amino acids. After removal of 7 bases from V and 4 bases from J, the junction contained 8 bases not matched to a gene. CDR1 is WNHNN and CDR2 is SYGVQD in the germline V gene (reference sequence).

This TCR was recovered from a woman in her sixties or seventies with acute or convalescent COVID-19. This chain uses TRBV10-1 with TRBJ2-3; 7 bases agree with TRBD1. Sequenced: peripheral blood. Here the CDR3 DNA reads TGCGCCAGCACCGAAGGGGGCTTCTCAGATACGCAGTATTTT. Its protein is CASTEGGFSDTQYF.